This record looks at one T cell receptor (beta chain) sequence and its context. Its antigen is currently unknown. Treatment here: oral pan-JAK inhibitor, 5-10 mg twice daily. Losses at the gene ends were 5 bases for V and 7 bases for J; bases not matched to a gene: 13. The CDR3 extends over 16 amino acids. CDR1 and CDR2 (germline): SGHAT, FQNNGV. The data were taken from a study of CD8+ T cells in alopecia areata. Study-wide results and limits: Relative to mice, TCR sharing across patients was less clear, a difference possibly HLA-related. Sequence data from scalp samples additionally include resident alphabeta T cells of normal skin.

cDNA serving as the sequencing template came from extracted, reverse transcribed RNA. Libraries were prepared by immunoSEQ multiplex PCR; TCRdb keeps only in-frame clonotypes and omits some of them. The sample lists about 150,000 clones, about 59% seen once, with more than 15% in the top ten. The chain has TRBV11-2 and TRBJ2-1, with TRBD2 matching over 8 bases. The origin of this receptor is a human donor with alopecia areata. The starting material was CD8+ T cells sorted from blood, obtained at week 4, from a patient treated with tofacitinib. CDR3 region: CASSHHSGGLRNEQFF. CDR3 nucleotide sequence: TGTGCCAGCAGCCACCATTCGGGGGGGCTGAGGAATGAGCAGTTCTTC.